This T cell receptor (beta chain) was identified during a study of T-cell memory formation after mild COVID-19 (TCRdb year 2021). Study-wide context: TCR sequence clusters from the two donors were found to be largely donor specific. The cohort comprised two young, previously healthy adult volunteers, one female and one male. In two donors, T-cell clones that expanded and contracted after mild COVID-19 were followed by sequencing TCRalpha and TCRbeta repertoires longitudinally. Beyond this particular receptor, the publication reports: From day 15 to 85, contracting clones showed balanced CD4/CD8 phenotypes, whereas a second wave of clones that expanded from day 15 to 37 leaned towards CD4+. Contracting CD4+ clones turned up mainly in the CM and EM memory subsets, whereas EMRA was where CD8+ clones were enriched. Some responding clones were detected in pre-infection memory, suggesting pre-existing cross-reactive memory T cells joined the SARS-CoV-2 response. SARS-CoV-2 specificity was not confirmed for the second-wave clones peaking on day 37. Only a couple of mild cases were covered by the study, and larger cohorts that include severe cases with pre-infection samples were considered necessary.

Ficoll-Paque density gradient centrifugation was the method used to isolate PBMCs. Germline trimming amounts to 0 bases on V and 4 bases on J, with 9 as the count of junction bases outside the gene matches. CDR1 and CDR2, per the germline V gene (reference sequence), are DFQATT and SNEGSKA. Counted from cysteine to phenylalanine, this CDR3 has 15 amino acids. This entry keeps only the CDR3 DNA: 45 bases, framed from base 1. Points on this clonotype: The clone's antigen remains unknown. No base qualities exist here, and no much larger clone lies one base off it.

The sequencer listed for this sample is Illumina NovaSeq 6000. cDNA libraries for TCRalpha and TCRbeta were prepared by 5'RACE using constant-segment primers, with sample barcodes and unique molecular identifiers added. RNA was extracted from every sample with Trizol reagent. The libraries were amplified in two PCR steps, and the second step added a second sample barcode and Illumina TruSeq adapters. Sequencing of libraries was performed on an Illumina NovaSeq with 2 x 150 bp paired-end reads. Per the authors' processing: Reads were demultiplexed and collapsed into UMI-guided consensus sequences with migec v1.2.7. Using mixcr v2.1.11, the UMI consensuses were aligned to TRA and TRB V and J templates and assembled into clonotypes. Expanded or contracted clonotypes were those called significant by both edgeR and NoisET, with noise models trained on biological replicates. For edgeR calls, the thresholds were a false discovery rate-adjusted p below 0.01 and a log2 fold-change of 1. As an exploratory analysis of dynamics, PCA with hierarchical clustering was applied to max-normalized trajectories of the 1000 most abundant clonotypes. The CD4 or CD8 phenotype of responding clones was assigned using the separately sequenced CD4+ and CD8+ repertoires. The public reads were quality trimmed at Q25 with fastp and then assembled into clones with MiXCR by TCRdb, keeping productive beta chains. Every CDR3 protein is listed once, alongside the most common genes and DNA of its rows. Clone size and V and J calls follow TCRdb, not the original study. Present in this sample are around 340,000 distinct CDR3 sequences, around 15% of which were seen just once. The top ten hold 20% to 25% of the sample.

This chain joins TRBV20-1 to TRBJ2-7; a stretch of 7 junction bases matches TRBD1. The source of this sequence is a man aged 18 to 35 who had mild COVID-19 (a few samples of this study predate the infection). The sample titles of this study are shuffled in the database, so cell type and time point are left out; the donor was told from shared clones. The sample comprised PBMCs or a T cell subset sorted from them (not recorded which). For the CDR3, the sequence is CSARDQQGKWYEQYF. The sequence in DNA is TGCAGTGCTAGAGATCAACAGGGGAAATGGTACGAGCAGTACTTC.